This TCR beta chain was recorded in a study of post-analysis software for immune sequencing data. The CDR3 length is 15 residues. As concerns this clonotype: Antigen unknown. An end of the junction differs from the germline gene, which may be a read error.

The authors incorporated unique molecular identifiers into the TCR beta cDNA libraries. From the PCR reads, TCRdb called clonotypes with MiXCR, one entry per CDR3 protein. The sample holds some 800,000 distinct CDR3 sequences; 46% are singletons and the top ten take roughly 4.4%. Study findings and constraints: Relative to controls, patients had about 5 TRBV segments at higher frequency, with TRBV5-6, TRBV5-1 and TRBV20-1 among these. Same-batch samples co-clustered strongly by F measure. Multiple sclerosis was associated with a significant reduction in normalized Chao1 diversity relative to controls.

The TCR originated in a girl aged 5-17 years with multiple sclerosis. The sequenced material came from blood. V usage is TRBV12-3 or TRBV12-4 and J usage is TRBJ2-1, with TRBD2 as a possible D gene (6 bases). The CDR3 loop is CASSFAGSSCNEQFF. DNA for the CDR3: TGTGCCAGCAGTTTCGCGGGAAGCTCCTGCAATGAGCAGTTCTTC.